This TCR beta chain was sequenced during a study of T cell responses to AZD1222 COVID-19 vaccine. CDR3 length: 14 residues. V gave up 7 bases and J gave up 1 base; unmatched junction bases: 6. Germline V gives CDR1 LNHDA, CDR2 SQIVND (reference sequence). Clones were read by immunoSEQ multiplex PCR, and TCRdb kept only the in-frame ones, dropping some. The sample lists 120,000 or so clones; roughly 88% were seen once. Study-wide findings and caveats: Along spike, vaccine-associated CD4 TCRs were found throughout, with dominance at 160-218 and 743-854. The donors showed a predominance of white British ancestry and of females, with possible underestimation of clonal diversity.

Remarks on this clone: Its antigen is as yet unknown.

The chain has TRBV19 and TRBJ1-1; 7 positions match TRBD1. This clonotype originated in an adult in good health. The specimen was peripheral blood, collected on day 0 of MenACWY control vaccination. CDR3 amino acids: CASTQGQKNTEAFF. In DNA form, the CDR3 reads TGTGCCAGTACTCAGGGACAGAAGAACACTGAAGCTTTCTTT.